This entry is about one T cell receptor beta chain. The target antigen is unknown. Germline CDR1 is SNHLY and CDR2 is FYNNEI. The CDR3 extends over 16 amino acids. V gave up 3 bases and J gave up 4 bases, with 18 bases separating them. These data originate in a study of siplizumab effects on memory and regulatory T cells. The table came from immunoSEQ multiplex PCR; TCRdb's copy has only in-frame clones and leaves some out. The sample lists some 100,000 clones, more than 85% occurring once. Study-wide results and limits: The naive T cell population seemed more diverse than memory cells and seemed a major contributor to the alloresponse.

Sequencing was performed on CD8+ T cells sorted from blood. The rearrangement joins TRBV2 to TRBJ2-5; D not certain. This clonotype was obtained from a human donor in good health. The CDR3 here is CASSDLRLLVGETQYF. The CDR3 region has the DNA TGTGCCAGCAGTGACCTCAGGTTATTAGTAGGAGAGACCCAGTACTTC. The entire variable domain, with the rest obtained from reference TRBV2 and TRBJ2-5, is as follows: EPEVTQTPSHQVTQMGQEVILRCVPISNHLYFYWYRQILGQKVEFLVSFYNNEISEKSEIFDDQFSVERPDGSNFTLKIRSTKLEDSAMYFCASSDLRLLVGETQYFGPGTRLLVL.